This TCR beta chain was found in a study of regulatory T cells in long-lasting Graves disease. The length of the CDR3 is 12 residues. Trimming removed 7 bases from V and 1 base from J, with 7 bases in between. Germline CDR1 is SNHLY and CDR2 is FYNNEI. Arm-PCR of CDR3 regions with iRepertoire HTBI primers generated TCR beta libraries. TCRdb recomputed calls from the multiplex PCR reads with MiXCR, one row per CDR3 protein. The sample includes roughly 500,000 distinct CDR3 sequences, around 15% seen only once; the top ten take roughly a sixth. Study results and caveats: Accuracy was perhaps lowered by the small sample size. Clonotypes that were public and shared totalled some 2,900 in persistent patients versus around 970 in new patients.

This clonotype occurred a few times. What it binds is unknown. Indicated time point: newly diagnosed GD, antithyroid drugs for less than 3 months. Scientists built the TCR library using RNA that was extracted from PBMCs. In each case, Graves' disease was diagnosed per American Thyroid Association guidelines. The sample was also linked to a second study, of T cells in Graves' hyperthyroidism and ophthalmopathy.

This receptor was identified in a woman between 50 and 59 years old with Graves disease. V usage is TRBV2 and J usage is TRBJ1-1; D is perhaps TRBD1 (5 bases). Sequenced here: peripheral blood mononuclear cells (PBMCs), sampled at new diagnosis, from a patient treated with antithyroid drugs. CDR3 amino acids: CASTRENTEAFF. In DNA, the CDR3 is TGTGCCAGCACCAGGGAGAACACTGAAGCTTTCTTT. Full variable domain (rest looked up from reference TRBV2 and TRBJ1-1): EPEVTQTPSHQVTQMGQEVILRCVPISNHLYFYWYRQILGQKVEFLVSFYNNEISEKSEIFDDQFSVERPDGSNFTLKIRSTKLEDSAMYFCASTRENTEAFFGQGTRLTVV.